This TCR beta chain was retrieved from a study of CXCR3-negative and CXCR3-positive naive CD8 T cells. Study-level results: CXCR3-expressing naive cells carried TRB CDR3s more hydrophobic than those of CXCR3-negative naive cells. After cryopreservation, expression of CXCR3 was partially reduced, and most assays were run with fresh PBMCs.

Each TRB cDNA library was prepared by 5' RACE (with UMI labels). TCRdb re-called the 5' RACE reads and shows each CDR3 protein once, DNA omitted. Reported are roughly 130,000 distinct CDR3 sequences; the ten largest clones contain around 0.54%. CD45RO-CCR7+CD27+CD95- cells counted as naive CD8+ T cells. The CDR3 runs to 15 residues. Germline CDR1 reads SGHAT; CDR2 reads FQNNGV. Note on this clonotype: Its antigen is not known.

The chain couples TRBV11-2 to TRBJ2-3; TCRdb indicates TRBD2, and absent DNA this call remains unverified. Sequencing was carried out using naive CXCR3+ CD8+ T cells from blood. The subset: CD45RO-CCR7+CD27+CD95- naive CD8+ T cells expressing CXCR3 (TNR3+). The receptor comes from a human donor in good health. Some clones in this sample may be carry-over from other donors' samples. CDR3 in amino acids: CASSFSGGSGDTQYF. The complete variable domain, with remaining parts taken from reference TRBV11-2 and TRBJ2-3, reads EAGVAQSPRYKIIEKRQSVAFWCNPISGHATLYWYQQILGQGPKLLIQFQNNGVVDDSQLPKDRFSAERLKGVDSTLKIQPAKLEDSAVYLCASSFSGGSGDTQYFGPGTRLTVL.